The clone carrying this TCR beta chain was detected a few times. The antigen is unknown. The entry originates in a study of CD8 T cells in ankylosing spondylitis. Study findings and constraints: A motif of seven or eight highly homologous TCR beta variants was seen as apparently characteristic of ankylosing spondylitis blood.

TCRdb redid the calling of the 5' RACE reads with MiXCR, one entry per CDR3 protein. Counted here are hundreds of thousands of distinct CDR3 sequences, 18% occurring once; the ten biggest clones make up 40% to 50%. Germline loops: CDR1 LGHDT, CDR2 YNNKEL (reference sequence). Trimming removed 4 bases at V and 0 bases at J, with 12 bases between. The CDR3 is 15 amino acids. This TCR came from a male donor with ankylosing spondylitis. The genes are TRBV3-1 and TRBJ1-2, with D tentatively TRBD1 (5 bases). Sequenced input: blood, either unsorted or a sorted T cell fraction (not recorded which). The CDR3 reads CASSPGLMANYGYTF. The DNA for the CDR3 is TGTGCCAGCAGCCCGGGACTTATGGCTAACTATGGCTACACCTTC.